Presented here are 23 T cell receptor beta chains from one specimen sequenced in a study of cytomegalovirus exposure and HLA in healthy donors. 13 Jbeta primers and 60 Vbeta primers were used for the PCR. Sequenced by immunoSEQ multiplex PCR; TCRdb stores in-frame clones only, minus some. This table holds around 110,000 clones, around 81% found once. Sequencing input: PBMCs. These receptors originate from a woman under 40 in good health and CMV-seronegative.

V and J are TRBV7-9 and TRBJ1-2, with D perhaps matching TRBD1 (5 bases). V was pared by 3 bases and J by 8 bases, with 16 bases between. Germline CDR1 SEHNR, CDR2 FQNEAQ (reference sequence). This CDR3 has 14 amino acids. CDR3 residues: CASSFEQGVGGYTF. The CDR3 region has the DNA TGTGCCAGCAGCTTCGAGCAGGGCGTCGGGGGCTACACCTTC.

This clone was detected only once. This rearrangement joins TRBV7-9 to TRBJ1-6, with D possibly TRBD1 on 6 matching bases. V lost 1 base, J lost 5 bases, and 9 bases lay in between. Germline CDR1 SEHNR, CDR2 FQNEAQ (reference sequence). The CDR3 extends over 15 amino acids. The CDR3 DNA sequence: TGTGCCAGCAGCTTAGGGGACACCGATAATTCACCCCTCCACTTT. This gives the protein CASSLGDTDNSPLHF.

The chain has TRBV28 and TRBJ1-3; TRBD1 aligns across 8 bases. The CDR3 contains 17 residues. Losses at the gene ends were 4 bases for V and 0 bases for J; bases not matched to a gene: 8. Germline V gives CDR1 MDHEN, CDR2 SYDVKM. CDR3 protein: CASSSIPGQVSGNTIYF. The DNA for the CDR3 is TGTGCCAGCAGTTCTATTCCGGGACAGGTCTCTGGAAACACCATATATTTT.

CDR3 sequence: CASSAFGSGASQETQYF. The CDR3 nucleotides read TGTGCCAGCAGCGCCTTCGGGAGCGGGGCGTCCCAAGAGACCCAGTACTTC. The chain employs TRBV27 and TRBJ2-5, with TRBD2 matching over 7 bases. Germline lookup yields CDR1 MNHEY and CDR2 SMNVEV (reference sequence). CDR3 size: 17 residues. Trimming took 6 bases from V and 1 from J; bases not matched to a gene: 14.

The genes are TRBV28 and TRBJ2-7, with a tentative D call TRBD2 (5 bases). The CDR3 extends over 12 amino acids. Germline V gene sequence: CDR1 MDHEN, CDR2 SYDVKM. V was pared by 7 bases and J by 0 bases, with 7 bases between. The CDR3 DNA sequence: TGTGCCAGCACTAGCTTCTCCTACGAGCAGTACTTC. Protein product: CASTSFSYEQYF.

V gene TRBV5-1 combines with J gene TRBJ1-1; 11 nucleotides match TRBD1. The ends lost 4 bases at V and 8 bases at J; junction bases unmatched: 7. The CDR3 contains 14 residues. CDR1 and CDR2 (germline): SGHRS, YFSETQ. CDR3 sequence: CASSPGQGAPEAFF. CDR3 nucleotide sequence: TGCGCCAGCAGCCCCGGACAGGGGGCCCCGGAAGCTTTCTTT.

This clone was observed a few times. The V and J genes are TRBV27 and TRBJ2-1; TRBD2 matches at 8 bases. V dropped 4 bases and J dropped 0; count of bases not matched to a gene: 5. The CDR3 totals 16 residues. Germline V gene data show CDR1 as MNHEY and CDR2 as SMNVEV (reference sequence). As DNA, the CDR3 is TGTGCCAGCAGTTCCCCCAGCGGGAGCTCCTACAATGAGCAGTTCTTC. Amino acid sequence: CASSSPSGSSYNEQFF.

V usage is TRBV9 and J usage is TRBJ2-7; 10 nucleotides match TRBD1. The germline CDR1 and CDR2 sequences are SGDLS and YYNGEE. V gave up 3 bases and J gave up 5 bases; unmatched junction bases: 11. The CDR3 has 16 residues. This CDR3 is CASSADPDRGLDEQYF. In nucleotides, the CDR3 is TGTGCCAGCAGCGCAGACCCAGACAGGGGGCTGGACGAGCAGTACTTC.

This chain connects TRBV19 to TRBJ2-7; tentatively, D is TRBD1 (5 bases). The CDR3 is made up of 13 amino acids. Per germline, CDR1 LNHDA and CDR2 SQIVND (reference sequence). V gave up 5 bases and J gave up 1 base, with 9 bases separating them. The CDR3 here is CASSLTVSYEQYF. The CDR3 DNA reads as TGTGCCAGTAGTTTGACAGTGTCCTACGAGCAGTACTTC.

This clone turned up a few times. This chain joins TRBV19 and TRBJ2-7, with a tentative D call TRBD2 (5 bases). The germline V gene has CDR1 LNHDA and CDR2 SQIVND (reference sequence). CDR3 length: 15 residues. Trimming took 0 bases from V and 2 from J, leaving 11 bases between them. The CDR3 DNA follows: TGTGCCAGTAGTATAGACTACGGGGAACCCTACGAGCAGTACTTC. It is translated as CASSIDYGEPYEQYF.

The chain is built from TRBV30 and TRBJ1-1; possible D gene TRBD1, 5 bases. The CDR3 spans 14 residues. V was trimmed by 4 bases and J by 4 bases, leaving 16 bases between them. Germline CDR1 is GTSNPN and CDR2 is SVGIG (reference sequence). The CDR3 region is CAWTFRRGTTEAFF. The DNA for the CDR3 is TGTGCCTGGACCTTTCGGAGGGGAACCACTGAAGCTTTCTTT.

The V and J genes are TRBV5-6 and TRBJ2-3; TRBD2 matches 11 bases. Germline trimming cut 7 bases from V and 3 bases from J; bases unmatched to any gene: 7. Germline V gene data show CDR1 as SGHDT and CDR2 as YYEEEE. The CDR3 is 15 amino acids. DNA for the CDR3: TGTGCCAGCGCGGTACTAGCGGGAGTGACAGATACGCAGTATTTT. The encoded protein is CASAVLAGVTDTQYF.

The chain joins TRBV6-1 to TRBJ2-3; the match to TRBD2 covers 7 bases. The CDR3 consists of 11 residues. The J segment lost 6 bases and the V segment lost 6 bases, leaving 0 bases of the junction unmatched. The V gene's germline CDR1 is MNHNS and CDR2 SASEGT. CDR3 in amino acids: CASRGGDTQYF. Written as DNA, the CDR3 is TGTGCCAGCAGGGGGGGGGATACGCAGTATTTT.

This clone came up a few times. This sequence joins TRBV9 and TRBJ2-5, with D tentatively TRBD1 (6 bases). From germline, CDR1 is SGDLS and CDR2 YYNGEE. CDR3 length: 14 amino acids. Trimming stripped 4 bases from V and 2 bases from J, with 12 bases between. The CDR3 protein is CASSPWDTQETQYF. DNA of the CDR3: TGTGCCAGCAGCCCCTGGGACACACAAGAGACCCAGTACTTC.

The chain joins TRBV27 to TRBJ1-2; 12 nucleotides line up with TRBD1. V trimming: 3 bases; J trimming: 6 bases; junction bases outside the gene matches: 8. The CDR3 is 16 amino acids. Germline lookup yields CDR1 MNHEY and CDR2 SMNVEV (reference sequence). The CDR3 sequence is CASSLGQGAVRNGYTF. DNA of the CDR3: TGTGCCAGCAGTTTGGGACAGGGGGCAGTAAGGAATGGCTACACCTTC.

This clone has just a few counts. The V call is TRBV19, the J call TRBJ2-7, with a tentative D call TRBD2 (5 bases). V lost 4 bases to trimming and J lost 0 bases, with 10 bases between them. The CDR3 loop spans 14 amino acids. Germline V gene lookup returns CDR1 LNHDA and CDR2 SQIVND (reference sequence). DNA of the CDR3: TGTGCCAGTAGTAGAGGGAGCAACTCCTACGAGCAGTACTTC. As protein: CASSRGSNSYEQYF.

The rearrangement links TRBV5-4 to TRBJ2-7; tentative D call: TRBD2 (5 bases). The V gene lost 5 bases and the J gene lost 0 bases, with 12 bases spanning the gap. This CDR3 spans 14 amino acids. Germline values: CDR1 SGHNT, CDR2 YYREEE (reference sequence). The CDR3: CASSGTGSSYEQYF. DNA for the CDR3: TGTGCCAGCAGTGGTACGGGATCCTCCTACGAGCAGTACTTC.

This chain links TRBV5-1 with TRBJ1-3; TRBD1 matches 9 bases. Trimming took 4 bases from V and 4 from J; bases not matched to a gene: 9. The germline gives CDR1 SGHRS, CDR2 YFSETQ. CDR3 size: 16 residues. The CDR3 DNA is TGCGCCAGCAGCCTGGGGGACAGGGCAACCGGAAACACCATATATTTT. Translated: CASSLGDRATGNTIYF. Full variable domain (missing parts from reference TRBV5-1 and TRBJ1-3): KAGVTQTPRYLIKTRGQQVTLSCSPISGHRSVSWYQQTPGQGLQFLFEYFSETQRNKGNFPGRFSGRQFSNSRSEMNVSTLELGDSALYLCASSLGDRATGNTIYFGEGSWLTVV.

The rearrangement uses TRBV27 and TRBJ1-1; 7 positions match TRBD1. This CDR3 contains 16 residues. From germline, CDR1 is MNHEY and CDR2 SMNVEV (reference sequence). V shed 4 bases, J shed 1 base, and the junction held 9 bases outside the gene matches. The CDR3 nucleotides are TGTGCCAGCAGTTATCAATTACAGGGGCCGAACACTGAAGCTTTCTTT. This codes for CASSYQLQGPNTEAFF.

The genes are TRBV30 and TRBJ2-1; 8 bases align to TRBD2. Germline lookup yields CDR1 GTSNPN and CDR2 SVGIG (reference sequence). The CDR3 is made up of 17 amino acids. V gave up 2 bases and J gave up 5 bases; unmatched junction bases: 14. CDR3 nucleotides: TGTGCCTGGAGTTTCACTCGTTGGAGCGGGAGAAACAATGAGCAGTTCTTC. Translating gives CAWSFTRWSGRNNEQFF.

This clone was seen a handful of times. V gene TRBV19 combines with J gene TRBJ1-2; 11 bases align to TRBD1. The V gene's germline CDR1 is LNHDA and CDR2 SQIVND (reference sequence). With V trimmed by 5 bases and J by 3 bases, 11 bases remained unmatched. CDR3 length equals 17 residues. CDR3 sequence reads: CASSSRTGGKDDYGYTF. In nucleotides, the CDR3 is TGTGCCAGTAGTTCGCGGACAGGGGGCAAGGATGACTATGGCTACACCTTC.

The V call is TRBV7-6, the J call TRBJ2-5; 8 bases are shared with TRBD1. The CDR3 is made up of 16 amino acids. The V gene's germline CDR1 is SGHVS and CDR2 FNYEAQ. Germline trimming cut 5 bases from V and 2 bases from J; bases unmatched to any gene: 10. The CDR3 sequence is CASSLTGTGPQETQYF. The CDR3 region has the DNA TGTGCCAGCAGCCTAACCGGGACAGGCCCACAAGAGACCCAGTACTTC. The complete variable domain, with remaining parts taken from reference TRBV7-6 and TRBJ2-5, reads GAGVSQSPRYKVTKRGQDVALRCDPISGHVSLYWYRQALGQGPEFLTYFNYEAQQDKSGLPNDRFSAERPEGSISTLTIQRTEQRDSAMYRCASSLTGTGPQETQYFGPGTRLLVL.

The V gene is TRBV9, the J gene TRBJ2-7; maybe TRBD2 (6 bases). V dropped 2 bases and J dropped 6 bases, with 24 bases sitting between them. CDR1 is SGDLS and CDR2 is YYNGEE in the germline V gene. CDR3 length: 17 residues. The CDR3 is CASSVSFGTPNRFEQYF. CDR3 bases: TGTGCCAGCAGCGTCAGCTTTGGGACTCCTAATCGTTTCGAGCAGTACTTC.